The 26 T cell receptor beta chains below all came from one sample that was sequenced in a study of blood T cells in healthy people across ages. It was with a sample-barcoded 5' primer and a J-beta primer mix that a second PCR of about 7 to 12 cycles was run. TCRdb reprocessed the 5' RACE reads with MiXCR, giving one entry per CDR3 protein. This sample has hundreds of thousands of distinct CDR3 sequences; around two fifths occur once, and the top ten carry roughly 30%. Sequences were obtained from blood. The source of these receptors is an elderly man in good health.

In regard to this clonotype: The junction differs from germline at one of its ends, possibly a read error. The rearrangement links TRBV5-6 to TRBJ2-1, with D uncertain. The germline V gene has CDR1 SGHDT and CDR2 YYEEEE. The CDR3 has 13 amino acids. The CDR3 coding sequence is TGTGCCAGCAGCTCCCACCTCCGGAGCGAGCTGTTCTTC. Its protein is CASSSHLRSELFF.

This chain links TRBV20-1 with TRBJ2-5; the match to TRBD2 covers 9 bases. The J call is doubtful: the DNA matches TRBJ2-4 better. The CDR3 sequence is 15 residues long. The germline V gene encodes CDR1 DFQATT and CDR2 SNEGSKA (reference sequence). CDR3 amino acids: CSARELAGGLYIQYF. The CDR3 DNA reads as TGCAGTGCTAGAGAGCTCGCGGGAGGGTTATACATTCAGTACTTC.

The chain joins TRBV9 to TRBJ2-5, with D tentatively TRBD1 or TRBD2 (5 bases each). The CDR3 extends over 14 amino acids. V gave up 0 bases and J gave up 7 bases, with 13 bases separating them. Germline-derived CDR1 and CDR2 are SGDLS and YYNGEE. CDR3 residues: CASSVGEGRVTQYF. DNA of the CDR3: TGTGCCAGCAGCGTAGGTGAGGGGCGGGTGACCCAGTACTTC.

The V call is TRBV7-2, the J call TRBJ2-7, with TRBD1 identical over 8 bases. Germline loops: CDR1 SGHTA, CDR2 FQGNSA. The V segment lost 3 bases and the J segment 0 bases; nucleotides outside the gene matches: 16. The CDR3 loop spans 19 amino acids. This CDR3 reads CASSLAGGLAGLGSYEQYF. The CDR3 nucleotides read TGTGCCAGCAGCTTGGCAGGGGGCCTCGCGGGATTAGGCTCCTACGAGCAGTACTTC. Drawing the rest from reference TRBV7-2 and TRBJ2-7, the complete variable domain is GAGVSQSPSNKVTEKGKDVELRCDPISGHTALYWYRQSLGQGLEFLIYFQGNSAPDKSGLPSDRFSAERTGGSVSTLTIQRTQQEDSAVYLCASSLAGGLAGLGSYEQYFGPGTRLTVT.

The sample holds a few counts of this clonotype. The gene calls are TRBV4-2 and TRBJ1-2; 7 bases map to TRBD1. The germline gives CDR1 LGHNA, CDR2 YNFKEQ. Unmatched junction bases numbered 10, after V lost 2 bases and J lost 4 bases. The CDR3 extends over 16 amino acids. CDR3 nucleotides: TGTGCCAGCAGCCAAAGGGGAGGGACAGCAATCTATGGCTACACCTTC. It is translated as CASSQRGGTAIYGYTF.

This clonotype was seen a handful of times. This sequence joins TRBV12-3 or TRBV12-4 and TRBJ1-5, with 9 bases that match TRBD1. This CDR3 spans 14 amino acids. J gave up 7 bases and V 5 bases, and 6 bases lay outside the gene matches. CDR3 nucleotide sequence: TGTGCCAGCAGTCCCGGGACAGGGTTCCAGCCCCAGCATTTT. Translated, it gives CASSPGTGFQPQHF.

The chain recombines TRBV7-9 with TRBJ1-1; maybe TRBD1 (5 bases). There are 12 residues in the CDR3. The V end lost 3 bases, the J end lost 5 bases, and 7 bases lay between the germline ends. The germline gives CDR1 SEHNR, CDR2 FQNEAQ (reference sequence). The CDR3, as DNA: TGTGCCAGCAGCTTCCAGGGAACTGAAGCTTTCTTT. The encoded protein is CASSFQGTEAFF.

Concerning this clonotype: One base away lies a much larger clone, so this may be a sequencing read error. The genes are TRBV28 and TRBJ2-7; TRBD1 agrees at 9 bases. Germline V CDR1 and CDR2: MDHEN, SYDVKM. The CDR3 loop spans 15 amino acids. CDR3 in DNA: TGTGCCAGCAGTCCCGGGACAGGGAATCGCTACGAGCAGCACTTC. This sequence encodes CASSPGTGNRYEQHF.

The CDR3 region is CASSFILAGSTDTQYF. Written as DNA, the CDR3 is TGCGCCAGCAGCTTCATTCTAGCGGGCAGCACAGATACGCAGTATTTT. V is TRBV5-1 and J is TRBJ2-3; TRBD2 matches 8 bases. Germline assignment: CDR1 SGHRS and CDR2 YFSETQ. The CDR3 runs 16 residues. Losses at the gene ends were 2 bases for V and 0 bases for J; bases not matched to a gene: 5.

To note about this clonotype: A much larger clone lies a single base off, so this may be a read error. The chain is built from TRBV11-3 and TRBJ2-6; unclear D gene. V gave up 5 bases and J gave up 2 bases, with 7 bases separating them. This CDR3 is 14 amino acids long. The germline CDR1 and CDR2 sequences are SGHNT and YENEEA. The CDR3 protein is CASSPSTGANVLTF. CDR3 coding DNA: TGTGCCAGCAGCCCAAGTACTGGGGCCAACGTCCTGACTTTC.

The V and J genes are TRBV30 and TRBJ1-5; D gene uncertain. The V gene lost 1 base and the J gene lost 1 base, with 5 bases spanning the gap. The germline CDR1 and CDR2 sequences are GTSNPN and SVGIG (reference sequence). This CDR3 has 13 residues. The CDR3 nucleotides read TGTGCCTGGAGTGGAAAGAGCAATCAGCCCCAGCATTTT. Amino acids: CAWSGKSNQPQHF.

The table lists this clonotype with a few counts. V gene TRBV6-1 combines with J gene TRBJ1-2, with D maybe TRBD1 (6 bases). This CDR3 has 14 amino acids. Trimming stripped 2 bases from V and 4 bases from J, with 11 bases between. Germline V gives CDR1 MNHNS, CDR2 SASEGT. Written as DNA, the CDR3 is TGTGCCAGCAGTGAAAGGCAGGGGTCCTATGGCTACACCTTC. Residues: CASSERQGSYGYTF.

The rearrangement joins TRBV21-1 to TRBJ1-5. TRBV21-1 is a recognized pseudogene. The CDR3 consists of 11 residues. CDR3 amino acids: CASRISQPQHF. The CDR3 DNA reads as TGTGCCAGCAGGATAAGTCAGCCCCAGCATTTT.

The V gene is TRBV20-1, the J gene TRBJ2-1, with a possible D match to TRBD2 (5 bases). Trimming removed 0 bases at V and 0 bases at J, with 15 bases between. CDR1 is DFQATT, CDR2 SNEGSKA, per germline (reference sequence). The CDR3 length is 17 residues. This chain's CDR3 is CSARDKISGSSYNEQFF. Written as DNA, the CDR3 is TGCAGTGCTAGAGATAAGATTTCGGGGTCCTCCTACAATGAGCAGTTCTTC.

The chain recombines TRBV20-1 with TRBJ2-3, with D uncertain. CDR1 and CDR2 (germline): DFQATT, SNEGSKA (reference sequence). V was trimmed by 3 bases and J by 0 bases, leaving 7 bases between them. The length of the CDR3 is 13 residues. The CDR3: CSARLASTDTQYF. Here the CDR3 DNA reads TGCAGTGCTAGGTTAGCTAGCACAGATACGCAGTATTTT.

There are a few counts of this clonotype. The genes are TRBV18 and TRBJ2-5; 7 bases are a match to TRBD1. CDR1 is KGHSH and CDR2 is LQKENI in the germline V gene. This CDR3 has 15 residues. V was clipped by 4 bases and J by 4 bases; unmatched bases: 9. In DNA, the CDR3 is TGTGCCAGCTCACGACAGACAGGGATTACAGAGACCCAGTACTTC. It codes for CASSRQTGITETQYF.

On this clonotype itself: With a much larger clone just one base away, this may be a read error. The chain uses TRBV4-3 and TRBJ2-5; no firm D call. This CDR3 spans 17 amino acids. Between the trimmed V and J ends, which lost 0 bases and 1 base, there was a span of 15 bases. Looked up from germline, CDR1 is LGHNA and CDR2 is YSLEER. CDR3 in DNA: TGCGCCAGCAGCCAAGATCACGCGAGGCGACCCCAAGAGACCCAGTACTTC. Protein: CASSQDHARRPQETQYF.

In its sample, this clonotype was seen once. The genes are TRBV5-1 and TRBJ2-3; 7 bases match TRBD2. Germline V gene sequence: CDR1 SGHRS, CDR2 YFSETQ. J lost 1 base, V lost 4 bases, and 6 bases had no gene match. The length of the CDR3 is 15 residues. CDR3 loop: CASSPERGCTDTQYF. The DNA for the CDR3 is TGCGCCAGCAGCCCCGAGCGGGGTTGCACAGATACGCAGTATTTT.

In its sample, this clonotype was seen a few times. The CDR3 DNA is TGTGCCAGCAGTGATGCAGGGAGCGGCTACACCTTC. Encoded protein: CASSDAGSGYTF. The chain combines TRBV6-4 with TRBJ1-2; TRBD1 might be the D (5 bases). Germline CDR1 and CDR2: MRHNA and SNTAGT. Trimming stripped 3 bases from V and 8 bases from J, with 10 bases between. The CDR3 consists of 12 residues.

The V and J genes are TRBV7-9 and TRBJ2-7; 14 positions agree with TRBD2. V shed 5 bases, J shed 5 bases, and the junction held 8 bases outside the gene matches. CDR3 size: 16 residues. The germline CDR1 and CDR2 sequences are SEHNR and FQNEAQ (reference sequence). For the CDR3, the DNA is TGTGCCAGCAGCCTGGGACTAGCGGGAGTAGAGGACGAGCAGTACTTC. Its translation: CASSLGLAGVEDEQYF.

The DNA of the CDR3 is TGCAGTGCTAGTGGGGGACAGGAGAACACTGAAGCTTTCTTT. Its protein product is CSASGGQENTEAFF. The chain combines TRBV20-1 with TRBJ1-1, with 8 bases that match TRBD1. The trim removed 3 bases at V and 1 base at J, leaving 4 bases unmatched. The length of the CDR3 is 14 residues. Germline values: CDR1 DFQATT, CDR2 SNEGSKA (reference sequence).

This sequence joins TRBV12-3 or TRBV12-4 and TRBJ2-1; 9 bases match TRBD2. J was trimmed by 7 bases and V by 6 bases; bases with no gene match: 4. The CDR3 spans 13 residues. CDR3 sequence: CASRIAGVNEQFF. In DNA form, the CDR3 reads TGTGCCAGCAGGATAGCGGGAGTGAATGAGCAGTTCTTC.

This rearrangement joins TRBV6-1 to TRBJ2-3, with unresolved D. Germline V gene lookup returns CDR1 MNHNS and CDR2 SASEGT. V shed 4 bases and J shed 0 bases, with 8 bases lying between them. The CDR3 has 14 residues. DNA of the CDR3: TGTGCCAGCAGTGTCGAGCCTAGCACAGATACGCAGTATTTT. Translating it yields CASSVEPSTDTQYF.

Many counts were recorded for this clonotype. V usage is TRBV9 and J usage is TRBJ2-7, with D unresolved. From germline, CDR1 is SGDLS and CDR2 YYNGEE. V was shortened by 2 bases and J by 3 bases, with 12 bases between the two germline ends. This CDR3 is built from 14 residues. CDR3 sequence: CASSVGYSGYEQYF. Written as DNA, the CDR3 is TGTGCCAGCAGCGTTGGCTATTCCGGCTACGAGCAGTACTTC.

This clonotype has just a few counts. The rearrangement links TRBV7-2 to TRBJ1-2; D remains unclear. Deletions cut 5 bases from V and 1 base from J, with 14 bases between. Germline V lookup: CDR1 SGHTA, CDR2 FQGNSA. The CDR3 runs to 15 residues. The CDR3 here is CASSLKTGNNYGYTF. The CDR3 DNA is TGTGCCAGCAGCCTCAAAACCGGGAATAACTATGGCTACACCTTC.

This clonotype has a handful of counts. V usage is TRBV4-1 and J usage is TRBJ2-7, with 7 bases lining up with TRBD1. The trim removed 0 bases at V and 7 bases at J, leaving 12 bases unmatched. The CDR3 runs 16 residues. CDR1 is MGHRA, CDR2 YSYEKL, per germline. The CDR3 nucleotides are TGCGCCAGCAGCCAAGACGACAGGGCGATCCTGGGGGAGCAGTACTTC. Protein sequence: CASSQDDRAILGEQYF.